Here is one TCR beta chain with its context. The germline V gene has CDR1 MNHEY and CDR2 SVGAGI. Trimming removed 2 bases from V and 8 bases from J, with 12 bases in between. CDR3 length: 13 residues. The data were taken from a study of shared clonotypes between healthy human individuals. The method was immunoSEQ multiplex PCR; TCRdb's version includes in-frame clones alone and lacks a portion of them. This sample yields about 450,000 clones, of which less than 80% are seen a single time; roughly 12% belongs to the top ten. Sequencing was carried out using PBMCs. The source of this sequence is a middle-aged woman in good health. Some clones in this sample may be carry-over from other donors' samples. J is TRBJ1-1 and V is TRBV6-5, with D maybe TRBD1 (5 bases). This CDR3 reads CASSYGVGGEAFF. Here the CDR3 DNA reads TGTGCCAGCAGTTACGGGGTCGGGGGGGAAGCTTTCTTT.